This entry lists 22 T cell receptor beta chains sequenced from one sample in a study of response to subunit inactivated influenza vaccine. TCRdb re-called the RT-PCR reads through MiXCR, storing one row per CDR3 protein. The profile covers a few hundred thousand distinct CDR3 sequences, with approximately 12% appearing a single time and 7.8% taken by the ten largest. The material sequenced was non-naive T cells sorted from PBMCs, taken around 15 days before vaccination. These receptors were obtained from a man in his fifties who received an inactivated influenza vaccine.

The chain recombines TRBV5-1 with TRBJ1-3; D is ambiguous. V was cut by 2 bases and J by 3 bases, with 9 bases left in between. The CDR3 is 14 amino acids. Germline V CDR1 and CDR2: SGHRS, YFSETQ. This CDR3 reads CASSFGGYGNTIYF. Here the CDR3 DNA reads TGCGCCAGCAGCTTTGGAGGTTATGGAAACACCATATATTTT.

The chain has TRBV6-5 and TRBJ1-4; D call uncertain. The length of the CDR3 is 15 residues. V was shortened by 0 bases and J by 6 bases, with 11 bases between the two germline ends. CDR1 MNHEY and CDR2 SVGAGI come from the germline V gene. CDR3 nucleotide sequence: TGTGCCAGCAGTTACTCGGGCAGGAGGGATGAAAAACTGTTTTTT. It codes for CASSYSGRRDEKLFF.

This clonotype appeared many times. The chain carries TRBV5-1 and TRBJ2-2, with D tentatively TRBD2 (6 bases). Germline V lookup: CDR1 SGHRS, CDR2 YFSETQ. The V and J ends lost 4 bases and 5 bases respectively, with 15 bases between them. The CDR3 sequence is 15 residues long. CDR3 DNA sequence: TGCGCCAGCAGCCCACAGTCGGGGGTTACCGGGGAGCTGTTTTTT. Translated: CASSPQSGVTGELFF.

The rearrangement joins TRBV6-2 or TRBV6-3 to TRBJ1-1; 7 bases line up with TRBD1. Unmatched junction bases numbered 8, after V lost 6 bases and J lost 1 base. Germline V gene sequence: CDR1 MNHEY, CDR2 SVGEGT. This CDR3 is built from 15 residues. CDR3: CASRNLQGRNTEAFF. CDR3 DNA: TGTGCCAGCAGGAACCTACAGGGGAGGAACACTGAAGCTTTCTTT.

This clonotype was seen at least ten times. The rearrangement joins TRBV27 to TRBJ1-1, with a possible D match to TRBD1 (6 bases). CDR1 is MNHEY and CDR2 is SMNVEV in the germline V gene (reference sequence). V lost 3 bases and J 1 base, leaving 9 bases between the germline ends. The CDR3 is made up of 14 amino acids. CDR3: CASSLGGANTEAFF. DNA of the CDR3: TGTGCCAGCAGTTTGGGGGGGGCGAACACTGAAGCTTTCTTT.

V usage is TRBV9 and J usage is TRBJ2-7, with D uncertain. Germline-derived CDR1 and CDR2 are SGDLS and YYNGEE. The CDR3 loop spans 12 amino acids. Trimming took 1 base from V and 6 from J, leaving 8 bases between them. The CDR3 is CASSVNKGEQYF. The DNA for the CDR3 is TGTGCCAGCAGCGTAAACAAGGGCGAGCAGTACTTC.

In this sample, this clonotype turned up a few times. The chain combines TRBV28 with TRBJ2-5; D call uncertain. The CDR3 extends over 12 amino acids. From germline, CDR1 is MDHEN and CDR2 SYDVKM. Trimming took 5 bases from V and 1 from J, leaving 5 bases between them. DNA of the CDR3: TGTGCCAGCAGTCCGGTCCAAGAGACCCAGTACTTC. Encoded protein: CASSPVQETQYF. Full variable domain (remainder filled in from reference TRBV28 and TRBJ2-5): DVKVTQSSRYLVKRTGEKVFLECVQDMDHENMFWYRQDPGLGLRLIYFSYDVKMKEKGDIPEGYSVSREKKERFSLILESASTNQTSMYLCASSPVQETQYFGPGTRLLVL.

This clonotype showed up many times. The V gene is TRBV5-1, the J gene TRBJ2-7, with no clear D. Germline V gene lookup returns CDR1 SGHRS and CDR2 YFSETQ. The CDR3 has 14 residues. The germline V and J ends were trimmed by 4 bases and 7 bases, with 18 bases remaining between them. CDR3 nucleotides: TGCGCCAGCAGCGCCATAGACCCTACGATTGAGCAGTACTTC. This translates into CASSAIDPTIEQYF.

V gene TRBV6-2 or TRBV6-3 combines with J gene TRBJ1-1; possibly TRBD1 for D (5 bases). The CDR3 has 13 residues. Trimming took 2 bases from V and 6 from J, leaving 10 bases between them. Germline V gene data show CDR1 as MNHEY and CDR2 as SVGEGT. The CDR3 spells CASSYGGRAEAFF. The CDR3 DNA reads as TGTGCCAGCAGTTACGGGGGACGTGCTGAAGCTTTCTTT.

A few counts support this clonotype. The chain has TRBV28 and TRBJ1-5, with D tentatively TRBD1 (5 bases). The CDR3 contains 15 residues. Germline V lookup: CDR1 MDHEN, CDR2 SYDVKM. Between the trimmed V and J ends, which lost 6 bases and 3 bases, there was a span of 15 bases. This chain's CDR3 is CASSTGTAFNQPQHF. Here the CDR3 DNA reads TGTGCCAGCAGCACCGGGACGGCTTTCAATCAGCCCCAGCATTTT.

This clonotype turned up a few times. J is TRBJ2-1 and V is TRBV9; D possibly matches TRBD1 or TRBD2 (6 bases each). Germline values: CDR1 SGDLS, CDR2 YYNGEE. Trimming left V 4 bases short and J 5 bases short, with 22 bases between. This CDR3 comprises 17 residues. For the CDR3, the DNA is TGTGCCAGCAGCCCCCGGAGGGGGGTTAGGTTAGACAATGAGCAGTTCTTC. It specifies CASSPRRGVRLDNEQFF.

The chain combines TRBV12-3 or TRBV12-4 with TRBJ1-5; no firm D call. This CDR3 is 12 amino acids long. The V gene lost 8 bases and the J gene lost 1 base, with 6 bases spanning the gap. Here the CDR3 reads CASQMSNQPQHF. CDR3 nucleotide sequence: TGTGCCAGCCAGATGAGCAATCAGCCCCAGCATTTT.

This clonotype was observed at least ten times. The chain joins TRBV7-6 to TRBJ2-7; maybe TRBD1 (5 bases). Trimming cost V 1 base and J 3 bases, with 10 bases left between them. Germline V lookup: CDR1 SGHVS, CDR2 FNYEAQ. This CDR3 has 14 residues. The chain's CDR3 is CASSLGTSYYEQYF. In nucleotides, the CDR3 is TGTGCCAGCAGCTTAGGGACATCATACTACGAGCAGTACTTC. The full variable domain, completed using reference TRBV7-6 and TRBJ2-7, is GAGVSQSPRYKVTKRGQDVALRCDPISGHVSLYWYRQALGQGPEFLTYFNYEAQQDKSGLPNDRFSAERPEGSISTLTIQRTEQRDSAMYRCASSLGTSYYEQYFGPGTRLTVT.

This clonotype occurred a few times. The CDR3 nucleotides are TGTGCCACCAGTGCGAAGGGGGATCCATACGAGACCCAGTACTTC. This translates into CATSAKGDPYETQYF. This chain links TRBV15 with TRBJ2-5; D may be TRBD1 (6 bases). Trimming cost V 6 bases and J 5 bases, with 19 bases left between them. This CDR3 comprises 15 residues. Germline lookup yields CDR1 LNHNV and CDR2 YYDKDF (reference sequence). Looking up the rest from reference TRBV15 and TRBJ2-5 gives the full variable domain: DAMVIQNPRYQVTQFGKPVTLSCSQTLNHNVMYWYQQKSSQAPKLLFHYYDKDFNNEADTPDNFQSRRPNTSFCFLDIRSPGLGDTAMYLCATSAKGDPYETQYFGPGTRLLVL.

The rearrangement links TRBV7-2 to TRBJ2-6; D gene ambiguous. Germline assignment: CDR1 SGHTA and CDR2 FQGNSA. The CDR3 extends over 15 amino acids. V lost 6 bases and J 0 bases, leaving 9 bases between the germline ends. In nucleotides, the CDR3 is TGTGCCAGCAGTCGAGATGGCTCTGGGGCCAACGTCCTGACTTTC. Its protein is CASSRDGSGANVLTF.

This clonotype was picked up many times. The V call is TRBV20-1, the J call TRBJ2-1; D is unclear. This CDR3 region has 12 residues. CDR1 and CDR2 from the germline V gene are DFQATT and SNEGSKA (reference sequence). Trimming cost V 6 bases and J 7 bases, with 13 bases left between them. CDR3 protein: CSAARYPNEQFF. The CDR3, as DNA: TGCAGTGCAGCCCGGTATCCGAATGAGCAGTTCTTC.

The chain carries TRBV29-1 and TRBJ2-1; D ambiguous. V lost 4 bases to trimming and J lost 7 bases, with 14 bases between them. The CDR3 totals 13 residues. Germline V CDR1 and CDR2: SQVTM, ANQGSEA. In DNA, the CDR3 is TGCAGCGTTGGGCTCCGTAATGGTAATGAGCAGTTCTTC. It is translated as CSVGLRNGNEQFF.

This clonotype was counted only a few times. This chain connects TRBV28 to TRBJ2-3; D call uncertain. The V end was cut by 2 bases, the J end by 2 bases, with 11 bases between. The CDR3 totals 15 residues. CDR1 and CDR2 from the germline V gene are MDHEN and SYDVKM. In DNA, the CDR3 is TGTGCCAGCAGTTTAGAGCGTGGCACCACAGATACGCAGTATTTT. Translation: CASSLERGTTDTQYF.

The V gene is TRBV20-1, the J gene TRBJ2-5, with TRBD2 matching 7 bases. Looked up from germline, CDR1 is DFQATT and CDR2 is SNEGSKA (reference sequence). The CDR3 runs to 14 residues. The ends lost 5 bases at V and 5 bases at J; junction bases unmatched: 11. The CDR3 reads CSAHIAGDRETQYF. Written as DNA, the CDR3 is TGCAGTGCTCATATCGCGGGGGATAGGGAGACCCAGTACTTC.

This clonotype has at least ten counts. The rearrangement links TRBV6-2 or TRBV6-3 to TRBJ2-6; D perhaps matches TRBD2 (6 bases). The germline V gene encodes CDR1 MNHEY and CDR2 SVGEGT. This CDR3 spans 16 amino acids. V lost 7 bases to trimming and J lost 3 bases, with 16 bases between them. The CDR3 DNA is TGTGCCAGCACTCTAGAGGAGGGTGTTGGGGCCAACGTCCTGACTTTC. Its translation: CASTLEEGVGANVLTF.

This clonotype was picked up a small number of times. The chain joins TRBV10-3 to TRBJ2-5; a possible D gene is TRBD1 (7 bases). In germline, CDR1 is ENHRY, CDR2 SYGVKD. V lost 6 bases and J lost 0, with 20 bases in between. The CDR3 is 17 amino acids. The CDR3 loop is CAISGDRLGGYQETQYF. CDR3 coding DNA: TGTGCCATCAGCGGGGACAGACTGGGGGGTTACCAAGAGACCCAGTACTTC.

The V call is TRBV5-1, the J call TRBJ2-5, with TRBD1 matching over 8 bases. Germline lookup yields CDR1 SGHRS and CDR2 YFSETQ. CDR3 length equals 15 residues. V lost 7 bases and J lost 2; bases outside the gene matches: 10. CDR3: CASSYLGTGQETQYF. The CDR3 DNA reads as TGCGCCAGCTCATATTTAGGGACAGGACAAGAGACCCAGTACTTC.